The 19 T cell receptor beta chains below all came from one sample that was sequenced in a study of cytomegalovirus exposure and HLA in healthy donors. In the PCR, 60 Vbeta and 13 Jbeta primers were used. The repertoire was sequenced with immunoSEQ multiplex PCR; TCRdb's copy has only in-frame clones and lacks some. The sample has some 190,000 clones, over 60% seen once. Input material: PBMCs. The receptors were sampled from a woman aged 40-49 years in good health and CMV-seronegative.

This chain uses TRBV11-2 with TRBJ1-3, with a tentative D call TRBD1 (5 bases). V was cut by 5 bases and J by 4 bases, with 18 bases left in between. The CDR3 has 16 residues. CDR1 and CDR2 (germline): SGHAT, FQNNGV. The CDR3 reads CASSPLGRVDGNTIYF. The CDR3 bases are TGTGCCAGCAGCCCGCTCGGCAGGGTGGACGGAAACACCATATATTTT.

The genes are TRBV2 and TRBJ1-2; D might be TRBD1 (5 bases). The germline V gene encodes CDR1 SNHLY and CDR2 FYNNEI. This CDR3 comprises 15 residues. Trimming stripped 7 bases from V and 5 bases from J, with 20 bases between. Here the CDR3 reads CASMLQGLGPYGYTF. DNA for the CDR3: TGTGCCAGCATGTTGCAGGGCCTAGGTCCTTATGGCTACACCTTC.

Turning to this clone: A much larger clone lies one base from this, so it may be a read error. V and J are TRBV11-3 and TRBJ2-7; D gene uncertain. The CDR3 loop spans 12 amino acids. Germline V gene lookup returns CDR1 SGHNT and CDR2 YENEEA. V gave up 0 bases and J gave up 3 bases, with 3 bases separating them. DNA of the CDR3: TGTGCCAGCAGCTTAGACGTCTACGAGCAGTACTTC. This codes for CASSLDVYEQYF.

The rearrangement joins TRBV5-1 to TRBJ2-1; 9 nucleotides agree with TRBD2. J lost 9 bases, V lost 0 bases, and 7 bases had no gene match. The CDR3 sequence is 15 residues long. Germline V gene lookup returns CDR1 SGHRS and CDR2 YFSETQ. Here the CDR3 DNA reads TGCGCCAGCAGCTTGGAGCCTAGCGGGACTAGTGAGCAGTTCTTC. Its protein product is CASSLEPSGTSEQFF.

The V gene is TRBV18, the J gene TRBJ2-7, with 9 bases fitting TRBD1. The length of the CDR3 is 14 residues. J gave up 6 bases and V 3 bases, and 6 bases lay outside the gene matches. Germline values: CDR1 KGHSH, CDR2 LQKENI. CDR3 amino acids: CASSPTQGASEQYV. The DNA of the CDR3 is TGTGCCAGCTCACCGACACAGGGGGCTAGCGAGCAGTACGTC.

The rearrangement joins TRBV5-6 to TRBJ2-5; 9 bases are a match to TRBD2. CDR1 is SGHDT and CDR2 is YYEEEE in the germline V gene. Trimming took 4 bases from V and 4 from J; bases not matched to a gene: 5. This CDR3 is 14 amino acids long. The CDR3 sequence: CASSRAGGLETQYF. Here the CDR3 DNA reads TGTGCCAGCAGCAGAGCGGGAGGTCTAGAGACCCAGTACTTC.

J is TRBJ1-2 and V is TRBV29-1; 10 nucleotides align to TRBD1. CDR3 length: 16 amino acids. After removal of 6 bases from V and 5 bases from J, the junction contained 15 bases not matched to a gene. Per the germline V gene, CDR1 is SQVTM and CDR2 is ANQGSEA. CDR3 loop: CSVDGPPGQGLYGYTF. The CDR3 nucleotides are TGCAGCGTCGACGGACCCCCGGGACAGGGGCTGTATGGCTACACCTTC.

This sequence joins TRBV4-1 and TRBJ1-2, with 9 positions matching TRBD1. This CDR3 has 16 amino acids. After removal of 0 bases from V and 0 bases from J, the junction contained 2 bases not matched to a gene. From germline, CDR1 is MGHRA and CDR2 YSYEKL. The chain's CDR3 is CASSQDRDRANYGYTF. DNA for the CDR3: TGCGCCAGCAGCCAAGATAGGGACAGGGCTAACTATGGCTACACCTTC.

This chain joins TRBV4-3 and TRBJ2-6, with TRBD1 matching over 8 bases. The germline V gene has CDR1 LGHNA and CDR2 YSLEER. Trimming removed 3 bases from V and 2 bases from J; junction bases left unmatched: 3. CDR3 length equals 16 residues. CDR3 in DNA: TGCGCCAGCAGCCAGGGGACAGGACCTGGGGCCAACGTCCTGACTTTC. Translating it yields CASSQGTGPGANVLTF.

V and J are TRBV6-1 and TRBJ2-7; tentatively, D is TRBD1 (5 bases). Germline CDR1 and CDR2: MNHNS and SASEGT. V was cut by 5 bases and J by 0 bases, with 11 bases left in between. This CDR3 spans 14 amino acids. The CDR3 DNA reads as TGTGCCAGCAGTTTTTCAGGGTTCTCCTACGAGCAGTACGTC. This gives the protein CASSFSGFSYEQYV.

This chain links TRBV11-2 with TRBJ2-4, with 11 bases aligning to TRBD1. Germline lookup yields CDR1 SGHAT and CDR2 FQNNGV. The CDR3 sequence is 16 residues long. The junction had 11 bases not matched to a gene; V was cut back by 5 bases and J by 8 bases. The CDR3 sequence: CASSALGQGAGDIQYF. The CDR3 nucleotides read TGTGCCAGCAGCGCCTTAGGACAGGGGGCGGGGGACATTCAGTACTTC.

Only a few counts were recorded for this clone. CDR3 sequence: CASSVGQGKNTEAFF. CDR3 coding DNA: TGTGCCAGCAGCGTCGGGCAGGGGAAGAACACTGAAGCTTTCTTT. The chain is built from TRBV9 and TRBJ1-1, with D maybe TRBD1 (6 bases). CDR1 SGDLS and CDR2 YYNGEE come from the germline V gene. V was cut by 2 bases and J by 1 base, with 12 bases left in between. The CDR3 runs to 15 residues.

The chain uses TRBV15 and TRBJ1-3, with a weak D call TRBD1 (5 bases). CDR1 is LNHNV, CDR2 YYDKDF, per germline (reference sequence). V lost 3 bases, J lost 0 bases, and 15 bases lay in between. This CDR3 has 17 residues. This chain's CDR3 is CATSRSGTGRSGNTIYF. CDR3 DNA: TGTGCCACCAGCAGGAGCGGGACGGGTCGCTCTGGAAACACCATATATTTT.

This chain joins TRBV5-1 and TRBJ2-5; 10 nucleotides line up with TRBD1. Near its end, the DNA agrees better with TRBJ2-7, so the J call may be wrong. Germline CDR1 SGHRS, CDR2 YFSETQ. The CDR3 consists of 14 residues. The CDR3 loop reads CASSLWTGGYEQYF. CDR3 nucleotides: TGCGCCAGCAGCTTGTGGACAGGGGGCTACGAGCAGTACTTC.

The chain employs TRBV20-1 and TRBJ1-2; TRBD1 might be the D (5 bases). Trimming pared 6 bases from V and 7 bases from J, leaving 12 bases between. Germline V gene sequence: CDR1 DFQATT, CDR2 SNEGSKA (reference sequence). This CDR3 is 11 amino acids long. The CDR3 DNA reads as TGCAGTGCAGACGAAGGGGTTGGCTACACCTTC. This translates into CSADEGVGYTF.

This clone was seen a few times. The chain has TRBV6-5 and TRBJ2-2; perhaps TRBD2 as D (5 bases). V lost 0 bases to trimming and J lost 7 bases, with 12 bases between them. CDR3 length: 15 amino acids. From germline, CDR1 is MNHEY and CDR2 SVGAGI. CDR3 sequence (DNA): TGTGCCAGCAGTTACTCACACCCCCGGGGCGGGGAGCTGTTTTTT. Translated, it gives CASSYSHPRGGELFF.

This chain uses TRBV27 with TRBJ1-5; D remains ambiguous. Between the trimmed V and J ends, which lost 2 bases and 4 bases, there was a span of 6 bases. CDR3 length equals 13 residues. Germline V gene data show CDR1 as MNHEY and CDR2 as SMNVEV (reference sequence). Here the CDR3 DNA reads TGTGCCAGCAGTTTAGTCAGGAATCAGCCCCAGCATTTT. Its protein is CASSLVRNQPQHF.

This sequence joins TRBV29-1 and TRBJ2-1; 8 bases fit TRBD1. CDR3 length: 15 residues. The V and J ends lost 3 bases and 2 bases, in that order; junction bases with no gene match: 6. The germline CDR1 and CDR2 sequences are SQVTM and ANQGSEA. The CDR3 nucleotides are TGCAGCGTTGAGGGGACAGGCGGAACCTACAATGAGCAGTTCTTC. Its translation is CSVEGTGGTYNEQFF.

V usage is TRBV7-9 and J usage is TRBJ1-3; 7 positions agree with TRBD1. CDR1 is SEHNR and CDR2 is FQNEAQ in the germline V gene (reference sequence). V shed 0 bases and J 2 bases; nucleotides not matched to a gene: 10. The CDR3 consists of 18 residues. The CDR3 is CASSLARGTDITGNTIYF. CDR3 nucleotide sequence: TGTGCCAGCAGCTTAGCCCGAGGGACAGACATTACTGGAAACACCATATATTTT.